These 18 T cell receptor beta chains were sequenced from one sample in a study of regulatory T cells in long-lasting Graves disease. Combining iRepertoire HTBI primers with Arm-PCR of CDR3 regions, the authors built TCR beta libraries. Each CDR3 protein is one row after TCRdb ran MiXCR on the multiplex PCR reads. The table lists around 430,000 distinct CDR3 sequences, around a fifth of them singletons. Time point given: persistent/refractory GD, antithyroid drugs over 5 years with positive TRAb. PBMC RNA served as the TCR library source. Sequencing was performed on peripheral blood mononuclear cells (PBMCs), taken when the disease was refractory, from a patient treated with antithyroid drugs. The receptors were gathered from a female donor with Graves disease.

This clonotype was seen more than once but under ten times. The chain joins TRBV7-9 to TRBJ1-1, with a possible D match to TRBD1 (5 bases). From germline, CDR1 is SEHNR and CDR2 FQNEAQ (reference sequence). There are 13 residues in the CDR3. The V end lost 6 bases, the J end lost 5 bases, and 13 bases lay between the germline ends. CDR3 residues: CASRAQAETEAFF. The CDR3 DNA is TGTGCCAGCAGGGCACAGGCGGAGACTGAAGCTTTCTTT.

This sequence joins TRBV19 and TRBJ1-5; D perhaps matches TRBD1 (6 bases). With 5 bases removed from V and 5 bases from J, the gap between germline ends came to 16 bases. The germline gives CDR1 LNHDA, CDR2 SQIVND (reference sequence). The CDR3 extends over 15 amino acids. CDR3 protein: CASSDSGTFDQPQHF. As DNA, the CDR3 is TGTGCCAGTAGTGACTCCGGGACATTCGATCAGCCCCAGCATTTT.

As for this clonotype: This could be a read error, since a much larger clone is one nucleotide away. The V call is TRBV6-2 or TRBV6-3, the J call TRBJ2-1; 9 nucleotides agree with TRBD1. The CDR3 is made up of 14 amino acids. CDR1 and CDR2 (germline): MNHEY, SVGEGT. V lost 4 bases to trimming and J lost 7 bases; unmatched junction nucleotides: 5. The DNA for the CDR3 is TGTGCCAGCAGTTTTACAGGGGGCGGGAATGAGCAGTTCTTC. Protein: CASSFTGGGNEQFF.

The chain has TRBV11-3 and TRBJ1-4; D perhaps matches TRBD1 (5 bases). The CDR3 has 16 residues. V was pared by 3 bases and J by 3 bases, with 14 bases between. The germline CDR1 and CDR2 sequences are SGHNT and YENEEA. CDR3 sequence reads: CASSLPAEGSNEKLFF. CDR3 in DNA: TGTGCCAGCAGCTTGCCAGCGGAGGGGTCTAATGAAAAACTGTTTTTT.

This clonotype appeared a few times. V and J are TRBV5-1 and TRBJ2-7; TRBD1 matches 8 bases. V shed 0 bases and J 3 bases; nucleotides not matched to a gene: 2. Germline V gene lookup returns CDR1 SGHRS and CDR2 YFSETQ. CDR3 length: 14 residues. This chain's CDR3 is CASSLEDRDYEQYF. CDR3 DNA sequence: TGCGCCAGCAGCTTGGAGGACAGGGACTACGAGCAGTACTTC.

The table lists this clonotype with a few counts. V and J are TRBV7-2 and TRBJ2-1; the D is unclear. This CDR3 has 12 residues. Between the trimmed V and J ends, which lost 4 bases and 0 bases, there was a span of 1 base. Germline assignment: CDR1 SGHTA and CDR2 FQGNSA. CDR3 coding DNA: TGTGCCAGCAGCTACTCCTACAATGAGCAGTTCTTC. Residues: CASSYSYNEQFF.

The chain uses TRBV6-1 and TRBJ1-5, with unresolved D. Trimming took off 7 bases at V and 5 bases at J, with 9 bases between the two ends. The CDR3 runs to 12 residues. The V gene's germline CDR1 is MNHNS and CDR2 SASEGT. CDR3 coding DNA: TGTGCCAGCATGAATGGGGATCAGCCCCAGCATTTT. It yields the protein CASMNGDQPQHF.

This clonotype was picked up many times. The J gene is TRBJ2-7, the V gene TRBV7-2; tentative D call: TRBD2 (5 bases). Germline lookup yields CDR1 SGHTA and CDR2 FQGNSA. With 3 bases removed from V and 3 bases from J, the gap between germline ends came to 15 bases. The CDR3 extends over 15 amino acids. CDR3: CASSLGGGWNYEQYF. CDR3 sequence (DNA): TGTGCCAGCAGCTTGGGCGGCGGGTGGAACTACGAGCAGTACTTC.

The rearrangement joins TRBV14 to TRBJ1-3, with D unclear. The V end lost 1 base, the J end lost 0 bases, and 10 bases lay between the germline ends. The length of the CDR3 is 16 residues. In germline, CDR1 is SGHDN, CDR2 FVKESK. Here the CDR3 reads CASSQGTPSSGNTIYF. CDR3 DNA sequence: TGTGCCAGCAGCCAAGGCACACCAAGCTCTGGAAACACCATATATTTT.

This clonotype was seen many times. V usage is TRBV7-2 and J usage is TRBJ2-5; 7 nucleotides align to TRBD2. After removal of 5 bases from V and 2 bases from J, the junction contained 5 bases not matched to a gene. This CDR3 is built from 14 residues. Germline CDR1 is SGHTA and CDR2 is FQGNSA. The CDR3 DNA sequence: TGTGCCAGCAGCCCGGAAGCGGGGCAAGAGACCCAGTACTTC. Protein sequence: CASSPEAGQETQYF. Looking up the rest from reference TRBV7-2 and TRBJ2-5 gives the full variable domain: GAGVSQSPSNKVTEKGKDVELRCDPISGHTALYWYRQSLGQGLEFLIYFQGNSAPDKSGLPSDRFSAERTGGSVSTLTIQRTQQEDSAVYLCASSPEAGQETQYFGPGTRLLVL.

The chain employs TRBV13 and TRBJ2-7; 10 nucleotides agree with TRBD1. The CDR3 loop spans 16 amino acids. Looked up from germline, CDR1 is PRHDT and CDR2 is FYEKMQ (reference sequence). V shed 2 bases and J 4 bases; nucleotides not matched to a gene: 8. The CDR3 region has the DNA TGTGCCAGCAGCTTACTAGGGGGACAGGGGCTATACGAGCAGTACTTC. It encodes CASSLLGGQGLYEQYF.

This clonotype has only a few counts. The chain is built from TRBV20-1 and TRBJ2-7, with D perhaps TRBD2 (6 bases). Germline V gene sequence: CDR1 DFQATT, CDR2 SNEGSKA (reference sequence). CDR3 length: 13 amino acids. Trimming removed 2 bases from V and 7 bases from J, with 15 bases in between. The CDR3 loop reads CSARLAHRGEQYF. For the CDR3, the DNA is TGCAGTGCTAGACTAGCGCACCGCGGGGAGCAGTACTTC.

The CDR3 sequence: CAWTTAYGYTF. Written as DNA, the CDR3 is TGTGCCTGGACGACTGCCTATGGCTACACCTTC. The chain has TRBV30 and TRBJ1-2; no definite D call. This CDR3 has 11 residues. Germline V gene sequence: CDR1 GTSNPN, CDR2 SVGIG (reference sequence). The ends were cut back, 4 bases at V and 4 bases at J, with 7 bases in the middle.

With regard to this clonotype: Sequence at one end of the junction differs from germline and may be a read error. V gene TRBV7-8 combines with J gene TRBJ1-6; D ambiguous. In germline, CDR1 is SGHVS, CDR2 FQNEAQ. This CDR3 contains 18 residues. CDR3 DNA sequence: TGCGCCAGCAGCCAAGCTCCAAAACGGGGAATTCATAATTCACCCCTCCACTTT. Translated: CASSQAPKRGIHNSPLHF.

The CDR3 is CASSGQHRGTDTQYF. CDR3 DNA: TGTGCCAGCAGCGGACAACATCGGGGCACAGATACGCAGTATTTT. The chain links TRBV12-3 or TRBV12-4 to TRBJ2-3, with D tentatively TRBD1 (5 bases). V was pared by 6 bases and J by 1 base, with 14 bases between. The CDR3 covers 15 residues.

This clonotype was seen many times. This chain links TRBV29-1 with TRBJ1-2; D remains ambiguous. Trimming cost V 1 base and J 3 bases, with 6 bases left between them. This CDR3 is built from 12 residues. Germline lookup yields CDR1 SQVTM and CDR2 ANQGSEA. CDR3 in amino acids: CSVEGSDYGYTF. CDR3 sequence (DNA): TGCAGCGTTGAAGGTTCCGACTATGGCTACACCTTC.

This clonotype was seen ten or more times. This chain connects TRBV5-1 to TRBJ1-5; 8 nucleotides agree with TRBD1. This CDR3 region has 15 residues. Germline V lookup: CDR1 SGHRS, CDR2 YFSETQ. V was clipped by 4 bases and J by 1 base; unmatched bases: 4. DNA of the CDR3: TGCGCCAGCAGCCAACAGGGGGGCAGCAATCAGCCCCAGCATTTT. Its protein is CASSQQGGSNQPQHF. Looking up the rest from reference TRBV5-1 and TRBJ1-5 gives the full variable domain: KAGVTQTPRYLIKTRGQQVTLSCSPISGHRSVSWYQQTPGQGLQFLFEYFSETQRNKGNFPGRFSGRQFSNSRSEMNVSTLELGDSALYLCASSQQGGSNQPQHFGDGTRLSIL.

V usage is TRBV3-1 and J usage is TRBJ2-7; D perhaps matches TRBD1 (6 bases). V lost 3 bases and J 3 bases, leaving 12 bases between the germline ends. From germline, CDR1 is LGHDT and CDR2 YNNKEL (reference sequence). CDR3 size: 14 residues. The CDR3 DNA reads as TGTGCCAGCAGCCAGTCGACAGGAGGCTACGAGCAGTACTTC. As protein: CASSQSTGGYEQYF.